This T cell receptor beta chain was sequenced during a study of T cells after yellow fever vaccination. Study observations and caveats: A large majority of primary-vaccination clones showed up again after the booster (approximately 96% CD4, around 90% CD8). A small share of clonotypes appeared in both CD4 and CD8 compartments.

UMIs and a universal primer site were added when TCR cDNA was made by 5'RACE template switching. Via MiXCR, TCRdb re-called the 5' RACE reads, giving one row per CDR3 protein. The sample includes more than 450,000 distinct CDR3 sequences, roughly a fifth of them seen just once. The CDR3 totals 14 residues. V lost 4 bases and J 8 bases, leaving 13 bases between the germline ends. Germline loops: CDR1 SGHRS, CDR2 YFSETQ. As to this clonotype: Its specificity is unknown.

The V and J genes are TRBV5-1 and TRBJ1-6, with D tentatively TRBD1 (5 bases). The source material was PBMCs, sampled 21 days after the first yellow fever vaccination. This receptor was identified in a man aged 18 to 35 who received the YFV17D yellow fever vaccine. The DNA for the CDR3 is TGCGCCAGCAGCATACAGATGGGGGATTCACCCCTCCACTTT. Protein: CASSIQMGDSPLHF.